The present T cell receptor beta chain was sequenced within a study of shared clonotypes between healthy human individuals. CD8 cells regarded as naive lacked CD45RO, were positively chosen for CCR7, and omitted terminally differentiated effector memory CD45RA+ cells. Germline loops: CDR1 MNHEY, CDR2 SMNVEV (reference sequence). The CDR3 is made up of 15 amino acids. V was clipped by 2 bases and J by 1 base, with 9 bases between them. Libraries were prepared by immunoSEQ multiplex PCR; TCRdb keeps only in-frame clonotypes and omits some of them. The sample lists around 610,000 clones; about 96% were seen once.

Source material: naive CD8+ T cells sorted from blood. The clonotype comes from a woman aged 25 to 39 in good health. The rearrangement links TRBV27 to TRBJ1-5, with D tentatively TRBD1 (5 bases). CDR3 DNA sequence: TGTGCCAGCAGTTTACGGGGGGGAAGCAATCAGCCCCAGCATTTT. Residues: CASSLRGGSNQPQHF.